Listed below are T cell receptor beta chains from one sample, sequenced in a study of cytomegalovirus exposure and HLA in healthy donors. TCRdb's table, derived via immunoSEQ multiplex PCR, lists solely in-frame clones and lacks some. The sample includes 75,000 to 80,000 clones, under 80% of them seen just once. The sample comprised PBMCs. These receptors all come from a man aged 55 to 70 in good health and CMV-seropositive. The CDR3 runs from the conserved cysteine through the conserved F or W.

>TRBV6-4|TRBJ1-5
CASSVQEHQPQHF
>TRBV14|TRBJ2-2
CASSPRTSGRTGELFF
>TRBV27|TRBJ2-1
CASSLTPFSYNEQFF
>TRBV4-3|TRBJ2-7
CASSQQTGNPYEQYF
>TRBV7-9|TRBJ2-5
CASSSTPRLARETQYF
>TRBV14|TRBJ2-7
CASSQEPSLAGGYEQYF
>TRBV4-3|TRBJ2-7
CASSQEKGIAQGIHEQYF
>TRBV7-9|TRBJ1-5
CSSSGDYNQPQHF
>TRBV27|TRBJ1-2
CASSLSERYRASGYGYTF
>TRBV19|TRBJ1-5
CASSMAGYQQPQHF
>TRBV7-2|TRBJ1-1
CASSVNRGTEAFF
>TRBV5-1|TRBJ2-3
CASSLAAGGTDTQYF
>TRBV7-6|TRBJ2-1
CASSDARNSYNEQFF
>TRBV28|TRBJ2-7
CASSLWAVSAYEQYF
>TRBV14|TRBJ2-3
CASSQGLVWRSSPDTQYF
>TRBV5-1|TRBJ2-5
CASSSAGTSGGPYQETQYF
>TRBV10-3|TRBJ1-4
CAISERRQGALNEKLFF
>TRBV19|TRBJ2-7
CASSTSGYEQYF
>TRBV27|TRBJ1-2
CASSSKRGGYGYTF
>TRBV6-1|TRBJ1-2
CASSSGFSSYGYTF
>TRBV7-6|TRBJ2-1
CASSSQVTWDNEQFF
>TRBV28|TRBJ2-5
CASKAGSETQYF